These 20 T cell receptor beta chains came from one sample sequenced in a study of cytomegalovirus exposure and HLA in healthy donors. PCR amplification relied on 60 Vbeta primers (plus 13 Jbeta primers). The data were produced by immunoSEQ multiplex PCR, yet TCRdb's version contains in-frame clones alone and is incomplete. The sample records under 80,000 clones, approximately 71% being singletons. The sequenced material came from PBMCs. The receptors originated from a middle-aged woman in good health and CMV-seronegative.

CDR3 in DNA: TGTGCCAGCAGCTTTTGGGTGGGAGGGAGGAATGAGCAGTTCTTC. Encoded protein: CASSFWVGGRNEQFF. The J gene is TRBJ2-1, the V gene TRBV7-6, with 7 nucleotides matching TRBD2. The trim removed 3 bases at V and 7 bases at J, leaving 9 bases unmatched. The CDR3 consists of 15 residues. Germline V CDR1 and CDR2: SGHVS, FNYEAQ.

V and J are TRBV6-5 and TRBJ2-5; possible D gene TRBD1, 5 bases. Gene TRBJ2-7 matches the end of the DNA better, so the J call may be wrong. The CDR3 totals 15 residues. CDR1 is MNHEY and CDR2 is SVGAGI in the germline V gene. CDR3 nucleotides: TGTGCCAGCAGTTACTCTCTCCAGGGAACCTACGAGCAGTACTTC. Translating gives CASSYSLQGTYEQYF.

Note on this clone: One junction end disagrees with the germline gene, perhaps due to a read error. This chain connects TRBV6-4 to TRBJ2-1; 10 positions match TRBD2. This CDR3 contains 15 residues. Germline assignment: CDR1 MRHNA and CDR2 SNTAGT. CDR3 region: CASSDLAGEGNEQLF. The CDR3 bases are TGTGCCAGCAGTGACCTAGCGGGGGAGGGCAATGAGCAGCTCTTC.

The chain recombines TRBV2 with TRBJ2-1; D is perhaps TRBD1 (6 bases). Trimming removed 5 bases from V and 2 bases from J, with 13 bases in between. The CDR3 has 15 amino acids. Germline assignment: CDR1 SNHLY and CDR2 FYNNEI. The CDR3 nucleotides read TGTGCCAGCAGTTCGGGACATAGCCCCTACAATGAGCAGTTCTTC. This codes for CASSSGHSPYNEQFF.

The chain recombines TRBV25-1 with TRBJ1-5; tentative D call: TRBD1 (5 bases). V was pared by 2 bases and J by 0 bases, with 8 bases between. CDR1 is MGHDK, CDR2 SYGVNS, per germline. The CDR3 totals 15 residues. The CDR3 DNA is TGTGCCAGCAGTGAAAGTAGGGGTAGCAATCAGCCCCAGCATTTT. Its protein is CASSESRGSNQPQHF.

This clone was observed a handful of times. V gene TRBV19 combines with J gene TRBJ1-5; TRBD1 is a possible D gene (6 bases). Germline V lookup: CDR1 LNHDA, CDR2 SQIVND (reference sequence). Trimming shortened V by 5 bases and J by 7 bases, and 15 bases separated the two germline ends. The CDR3 runs 14 residues. The CDR3 nucleotides read TGTGCCAGTAGTCCTCGGACAGTCTACCAGCCCCAGCATTTT. Translation gives CASSPRTVYQPQHF.

The gene calls are TRBV28 and TRBJ1-5; 9 bases fit TRBD1. The ends lost 8 bases at V and 0 bases at J; junction bases unmatched: 8. Germline lookup yields CDR1 MDHEN and CDR2 SYDVKM. This CDR3 is 16 amino acids long. The chain's CDR3 is CASQGQGLYSNQPQHF. Written as DNA, the CDR3 is TGTGCCAGCCAGGGACAGGGCCTTTATAGCAATCAGCCCCAGCATTTT. The full variable domain, completed using reference TRBV28 and TRBJ1-5, is DVKVTQSSRYLVKRTGEKVFLECVQDMDHENMFWYRQDPGLGLRLIYFSYDVKMKEKGDIPEGYSVSREKKERFSLILESASTNQTSMYLCASQGQGLYSNQPQHFGDGTRLSIL.

The CDR3 DNA follows: TGCAGCGTTGAGACTAGCGGTTACAATGAGCAGTTCTTC. Amino acid sequence: CSVETSGYNEQFF. The chain uses TRBV29-1 and TRBJ2-1, with 9 positions matching TRBD2. The ends lost 3 bases at V and 4 bases at J; junction bases unmatched: 1. CDR3 length equals 13 residues. Germline V gene sequence: CDR1 SQVTM, CDR2 ANQGSEA.

This chain uses TRBV4-1 with TRBJ2-5; a weak D match, TRBD2 (6 bases). Trimming stripped 1 base from V and 2 bases from J, with 11 bases between. The CDR3 runs to 15 residues. CDR1 is MGHRA and CDR2 is YSYEKL in the germline V gene. CDR3 bases: TGCGCCAGCAGCCAAGTGACTAGGGGACAAGAGACCCAGTACTTC. It translates to CASSQVTRGQETQYF.

This clone was counted once. This chain joins TRBV11-3 and TRBJ2-1; 12 bases map to TRBD2. V lost 5 bases, J lost 10 bases, and 12 bases stayed unmatched. The germline V gene has CDR1 SGHNT and CDR2 YENEEA. The CDR3 is 16 amino acids. CDR3 DNA: TGTGCCAGCAGCGACATTCGACTAGCGGGGGCCTCCGAGCAGTTCTTC. This codes for CASSDIRLAGASEQFF.

The chain recombines TRBV4-3 with TRBJ2-7; 8 bases are shared with TRBD1. Trimming at V came to 3 bases and at J to 1 base, leaving 5 bases not matched to a gene. This CDR3 spans 15 amino acids. Germline-derived CDR1 and CDR2 are LGHNA and YSLEER. CDR3: CASSHSTGASYEQYF. The CDR3 DNA reads TGCGCCAGCAGCCATTCGACAGGGGCTTCCTACGAGCAGTACTTC.

The CDR3 reads CASSPYMNTEAFF. Written as DNA, the CDR3 is TGTGCCAGCAGCCCGTACATGAACACTGAAGCTTTCTTT. This rearrangement joins TRBV7-2 to TRBJ1-1; D gene ambiguous. Germline values: CDR1 SGHTA, CDR2 FQGNSA. There are 13 residues in the CDR3. The V and J ends lost 5 bases and 0 bases respectively, with 7 bases between them. Filled out from reference TRBV7-2 and TRBJ1-1, the complete variable domain reads GAGVSQSPSNKVTEKGKDVELRCDPISGHTALYWYRQSLGQGLEFLIYFQGNSAPDKSGLPSDRFSAERTGGSVSTLTIQRTQQEDSAVYLCASSPYMNTEAFFGQGTRLTVV.

V and J are TRBV10-3 and TRBJ1-1; 11 nucleotides match TRBD1. This CDR3 region has 12 residues. CDR1 is ENHRY and CDR2 is SYGVKD in the germline V gene. V lost 11 bases, J lost 8 bases, and 7 bases stayed unmatched. For the CDR3, the DNA is TGTGCCTCGGGGACAGGGGGGATAGAAGCTTTCTTT. Translation gives CASGTGGIEAFF.

The chain employs TRBV13 and TRBJ1-2; D is unresolved. CDR1 is PRHDT, CDR2 FYEKMQ, per germline (reference sequence). This CDR3 comprises 14 residues. V lost 5 bases, J lost 3 bases, and 13 bases lay in between. CDR3 nucleotides: TGTGCCAGCAGCCTTTACGGGGTGGACTATGGCTACACCTTC. The encoded protein is CASSLYGVDYGYTF.

This rearrangement joins TRBV12-5 to TRBJ1-5; D is undetermined. Trimming shortened V by 4 bases and J by 4 bases, and 20 bases separated the two germline ends. This CDR3 contains 17 residues. Looked up from germline, CDR1 is LGHNT and CDR2 is FRNRAP. As DNA, the CDR3 is TGTGCTAGTGGTTCCACCGGAGGGATCGAGATGAATCAGCCCCAGCATTTT. Translated, it gives CASGSTGGIEMNQPQHF.

The rearrangement uses TRBV29-1 and TRBJ2-3; 9 bases are a match to TRBD1. Trimming removed 6 bases from V and 6 bases from J; junction bases left unmatched: 4. Germline CDR1 is SQVTM and CDR2 is ANQGSEA. There are 12 residues in the CDR3. CDR3 in DNA: TGCAGCGTCAGGACAGGGGTGGATACGCAGTATTTT. This encodes CSVRTGVDTQYF.

A word on this clone: At one end the junction does not follow the germline gene, possibly because of a read error. The V gene is TRBV7-7, the J gene TRBJ2-5; 9 positions agree with TRBD2. The germline gives CDR1 SSHAT, CDR2 FNYEAQ (reference sequence). CDR3 length: 14 residues. CDR3 amino acids: CASSRSGGQETQYF. Written as DNA, the CDR3 is TGTGCTAGCAGCCGTAGCGGGGGCCAAGAGACCCAGTACTTC.

V usage is TRBV19 and J usage is TRBJ1-4; 7 positions match TRBD1. There are 14 residues in the CDR3. CDR1 LNHDA and CDR2 SQIVND come from the germline V gene (reference sequence). With V trimmed by 6 bases and J by 8 bases, 9 bases remained unmatched. CDR3 sequence: CASRETGIKEKLFF. The CDR3 region has the DNA TGTGCCAGTAGGGAGACAGGGATAAAAGAAAAACTGTTTTTT.

The CDR3 region is CASSERDTPRHVLTF. As DNA, the CDR3 is TGTGCCAGCAGCGAAAGGGACACCCCAAGGCACGTCCTGACTTTC. The chain is built from TRBV11-3 and TRBJ2-6; D may be TRBD1 (6 bases). Germline V gene data show CDR1 as SGHNT and CDR2 as YENEEA. CDR3 size: 15 residues. V was clipped by 5 bases and J by 11 bases, with 19 bases between them.

V usage is TRBV7-9 and J usage is TRBJ1-5; D may be TRBD1 (6 bases). This CDR3 is 14 amino acids long. V was clipped by 5 bases and J by 6 bases, with 14 bases between them. CDR1 and CDR2 (germline): SEHNR, FQNEAQ (reference sequence). CDR3 coding DNA: TGTGCCAGCAGCAGGGGGGGGCTCGGTCAGCCCCAGCATTTT. It codes for CASSRGGLGQPQHF.